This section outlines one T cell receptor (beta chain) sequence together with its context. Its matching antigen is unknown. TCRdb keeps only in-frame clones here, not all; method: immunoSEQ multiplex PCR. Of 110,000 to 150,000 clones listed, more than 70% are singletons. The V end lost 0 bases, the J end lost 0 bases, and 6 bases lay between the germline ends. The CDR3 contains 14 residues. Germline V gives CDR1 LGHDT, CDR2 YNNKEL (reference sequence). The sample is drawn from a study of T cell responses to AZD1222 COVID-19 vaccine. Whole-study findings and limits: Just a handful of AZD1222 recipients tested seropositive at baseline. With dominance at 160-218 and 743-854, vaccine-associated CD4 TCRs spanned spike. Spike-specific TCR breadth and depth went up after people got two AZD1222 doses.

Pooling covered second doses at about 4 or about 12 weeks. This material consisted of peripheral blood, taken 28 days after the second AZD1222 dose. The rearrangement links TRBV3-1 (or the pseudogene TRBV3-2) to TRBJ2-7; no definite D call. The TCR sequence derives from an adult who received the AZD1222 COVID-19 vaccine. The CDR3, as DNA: TGTGCCAGCAGCCAAGAGGGAACCTCCTACGAGCAGTACTTC. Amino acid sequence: CASSQEGTSYEQYF.